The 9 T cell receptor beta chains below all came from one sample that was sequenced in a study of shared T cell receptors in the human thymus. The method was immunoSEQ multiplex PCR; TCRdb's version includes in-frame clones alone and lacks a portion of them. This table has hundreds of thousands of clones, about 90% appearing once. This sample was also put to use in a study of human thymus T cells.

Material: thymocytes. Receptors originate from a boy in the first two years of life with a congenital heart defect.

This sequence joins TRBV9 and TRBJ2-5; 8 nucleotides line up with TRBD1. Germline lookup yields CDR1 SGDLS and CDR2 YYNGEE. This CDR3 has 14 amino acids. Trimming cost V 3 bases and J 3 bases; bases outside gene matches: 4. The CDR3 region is CASSAKTGEETQYF. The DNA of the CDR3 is TGTGCCAGCAGCGCAAAGACAGGGGAAGAGACCCAGTACTTC.

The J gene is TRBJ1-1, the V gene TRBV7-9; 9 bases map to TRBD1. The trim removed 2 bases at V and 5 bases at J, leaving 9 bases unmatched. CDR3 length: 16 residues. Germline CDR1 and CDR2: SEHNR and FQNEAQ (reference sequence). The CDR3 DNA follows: TGTGCCAGCAGCTTATTTGGACAGGGGTTATATACTGAAGCTTTCTTT. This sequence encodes CASSLFGQGLYTEAFF.

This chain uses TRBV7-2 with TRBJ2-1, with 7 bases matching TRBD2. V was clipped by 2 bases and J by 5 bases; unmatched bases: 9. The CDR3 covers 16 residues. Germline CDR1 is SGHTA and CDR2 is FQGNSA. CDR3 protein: CASSLWEREWDNEQFF. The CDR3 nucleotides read TGTGCCAGCAGCTTATGGGAGCGGGAATGGGACAATGAGCAGTTCTTC.

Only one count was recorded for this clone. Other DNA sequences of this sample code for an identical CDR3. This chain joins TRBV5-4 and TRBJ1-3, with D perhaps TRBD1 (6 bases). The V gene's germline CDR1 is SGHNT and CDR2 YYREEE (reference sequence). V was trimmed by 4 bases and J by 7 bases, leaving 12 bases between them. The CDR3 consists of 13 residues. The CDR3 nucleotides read TGTGCCAGCAGCCCGGACAGAGGGAACACCATATATTTT. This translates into CASSPDRGNTIYF.

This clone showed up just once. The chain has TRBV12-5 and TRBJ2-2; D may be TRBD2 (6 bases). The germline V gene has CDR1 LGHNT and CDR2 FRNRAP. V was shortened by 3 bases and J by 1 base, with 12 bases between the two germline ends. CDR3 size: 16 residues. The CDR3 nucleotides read TGTGCTAGTGGTTTTGTAGCGGCTTTGAACACCGGGGAGCTGTTTTTT. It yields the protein CASGFVAALNTGELFF.

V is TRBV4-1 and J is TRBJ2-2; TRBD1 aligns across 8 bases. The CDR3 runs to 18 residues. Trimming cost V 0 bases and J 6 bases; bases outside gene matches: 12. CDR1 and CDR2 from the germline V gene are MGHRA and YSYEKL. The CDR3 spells CASSQEFYRTGLSGELFF. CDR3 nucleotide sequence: TGCGCCAGCAGCCAAGAGTTTTATAGGACAGGGTTGTCCGGGGAGCTGTTTTTT.

CDR3 residues: CASSLGGGAGTGNEQFF. Written as DNA, the CDR3 is TGTGCCAGCAGTTTAGGGGGTGGTGCGGGGACAGGCAATGAGCAGTTCTTC. The rearrangement links TRBV28 to TRBJ2-1, with TRBD1 matching over 8 bases. Losses at the gene ends were 2 bases for V and 6 bases for J; bases not matched to a gene: 12. The CDR3 has 17 residues. Germline CDR1 reads MDHEN; CDR2 reads SYDVKM. The entire variable domain, with the rest obtained from reference TRBV28 and TRBJ2-1, is as follows: DVKVTQSSRYLVKRTGEKVFLECVQDMDHENMFWYRQDPGLGLRLIYFSYDVKMKEKGDIPEGYSVSREKKERFSLILESASTNQTSMYLCASSLGGGAGTGNEQFFGPGTRLTVL.

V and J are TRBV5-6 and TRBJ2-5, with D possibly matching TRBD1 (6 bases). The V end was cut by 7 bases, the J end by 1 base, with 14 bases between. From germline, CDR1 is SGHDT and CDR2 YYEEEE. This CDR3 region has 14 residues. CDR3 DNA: TGTGCCAGCGGTAACAGGGACCCCCAAGAGACCCAGTACTTC. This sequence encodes CASGNRDPQETQYF.

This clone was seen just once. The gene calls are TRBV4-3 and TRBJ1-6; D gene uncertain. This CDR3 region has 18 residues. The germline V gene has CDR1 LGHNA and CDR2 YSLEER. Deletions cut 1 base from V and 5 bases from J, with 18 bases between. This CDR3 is CASSQVSRGSGHNSPLHF. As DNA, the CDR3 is TGCGCCAGCAGCCAAGTCTCCCGGGGATCTGGTCATAATTCACCCCTCCACTTT.